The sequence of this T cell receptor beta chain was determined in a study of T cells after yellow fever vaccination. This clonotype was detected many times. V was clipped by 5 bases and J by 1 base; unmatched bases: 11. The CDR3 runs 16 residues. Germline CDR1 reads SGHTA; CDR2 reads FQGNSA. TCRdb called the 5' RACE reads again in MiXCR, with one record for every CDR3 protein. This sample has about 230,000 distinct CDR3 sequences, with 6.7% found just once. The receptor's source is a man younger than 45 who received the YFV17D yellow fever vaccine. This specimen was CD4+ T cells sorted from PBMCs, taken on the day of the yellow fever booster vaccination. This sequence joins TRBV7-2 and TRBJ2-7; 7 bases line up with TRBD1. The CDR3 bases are TGTGCCAGCAGCCCCCAGGGGGTGAGGAGGTCCTACGAGCAGTACTTC. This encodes CASSPQGVRRSYEQYF.